The 2 T cell receptor beta chains given below trace back to one sample, sequenced in a study of blood T cells in healthy people across ages. Alongside a J-beta primer mix, a sample-barcoded 5' primer served in a second PCR lasting 7 to 11 cycles. TCRdb re-analysed the 5' RACE reads in MiXCR, keeping a single row per CDR3 protein. There are some 900,000 distinct CDR3 sequences in the sample; 29% occur only once, and around a sixth lies in the top ten. The material sequenced was blood. The source of these receptors is a woman aged 80 or over in good health.

Ten or more counts support this clonotype. V usage is TRBV7-9 and J usage is TRBJ2-5; TRBD1 matches at 7 bases. J lost 0 bases, V lost 9 bases, and 4 bases had no gene match. This CDR3 comprises 13 residues. Germline lookup yields CDR1 SEHNR and CDR2 FQNEAQ (reference sequence). The CDR3 nucleotides read TGTGCCAGTGACAGGGCGTACCAAGAGACCCAGTACTTC. Its protein is CASDRAYQETQYF.

This clonotype showed up many times. V is TRBV7-6 and J is TRBJ2-3; D possibly corresponds to TRBD2 (7 bases). Trimming removed 5 bases from V and 2 bases from J, with 20 bases in between. This CDR3 has 17 residues. Per the germline V gene, CDR1 is SGHVS and CDR2 is FNYEAQ. The CDR3 is CASSLAGGGRPTDTQYF. The CDR3 nucleotides read TGTGCCAGCAGCCTCGCCGGGGGCGGGAGACCCACAGATACGCAGTATTTT.